This record covers a single T cell receptor (beta chain). What it binds is unknown. This entry belongs to a study of beta chain features in type 1 diabetes. Study-wide context: Cells sorted and examined across all samples totaled approximately 110 million.

Per germline, CDR1 SQVTM and CDR2 ANQGSEA. The CDR3 covers 11 residues. With V trimmed by 6 bases and J by 8 bases, 6 bases remained unmatched. Of the isolated RNA, all was reverse transcribed, and so the sequenced material was expressed TCRB transcripts. The table came from immunoSEQ multiplex PCR; TCRdb's copy has only in-frame clones and leaves some out. The repertoire has a few hundred thousand clones, around 10% of them found once; the top ten carry about 0.015%. General study points: PCR might favor shorter templates, but any such skew would affect patients and controls equally. Type 1 diabetes patients had moderately but significantly shorter TCRB CDR3s in all four CD4+ subsets.

Sorting produced populations that all topped 95% purity. The chain employs TRBV29-1 and TRBJ1-1; TRBD1 agrees at 7 bases. Sequenced sample: naive CD4+ T cells from blood. The clonotype was recovered from a woman aged 30 to 39 in good health. The CDR3 here is CSVSDRAEAFF. The CDR3 bases are TGCAGCGTCTCAGACAGGGCCGAAGCTTTCTTT.